The 21 T cell receptor beta chains listed next were all sequenced from one sample in a study of identical twins. MiXCR, applied by TCRdb to the 5' RACE reads, yields one record per CDR3 protein. The data show 700,000 or so distinct CDR3 sequences, with more than 6.5% seen just once and 0.75% to 1% held by the top ten. This sample also belongs to another study, concerning yellow fever vaccine responses in identical twins.

Source material: PBMCs. These receptors all come from a woman younger than 30 in good health.

The rearrangement uses TRBV24-1 and TRBJ2-1, with 11 bases fitting TRBD2. The CDR3 runs to 16 residues. The germline V gene encodes CDR1 KGHDR and CDR2 SFDVKD. J gave up 8 bases and V 4 bases, and 9 bases lay outside the gene matches. The CDR3 here is CATSDRLSGGAYEQFF. Written as DNA, the CDR3 is TGTGCCACCAGTGACCGACTTAGCGGGGGGGCCTATGAGCAGTTCTTC.

This clonotype has more than one count but fewer than ten. The CDR3, as DNA: TGCAGCGTTGAGAGGACAGGGTCCTACGAGCAGTACTTC. The encoded protein is CSVERTGSYEQYF. This rearrangement joins TRBV29-1 to TRBJ2-7, with 8 bases that match TRBD1. Germline V gene lookup returns CDR1 SQVTM and CDR2 ANQGSEA. CDR3 length equals 13 residues. The junction had 2 bases not matched to a gene; V was cut back by 3 bases and J by 1 base.

The gene calls are TRBV20-1 and TRBJ2-1, with TRBD1 as a possible D gene (6 bases). The germline CDR1 and CDR2 sequences are DFQATT and SNEGSKA (reference sequence). There are 13 residues in the CDR3. V was cut by 5 bases and J by 8 bases, with 16 bases left in between. The CDR3 here is CSADPGEGDEQFF. As DNA, the CDR3 is TGCAGTGCTGACCCAGGGGAAGGAGATGAGCAGTTCTTC.

The chain has TRBV30 and TRBJ2-7; either TRBD1 or TRBD2 may supply D (6 bases each). The CDR3 totals 14 residues. The V end was cut by 0 bases, the J end by 5 bases, with 14 bases between. The germline gives CDR1 GTSNPN, CDR2 SVGIG (reference sequence). Written as DNA, the CDR3 is TGTGCCTGGAGTGTGAGTGGTGGGGGGCACGAGCAGTACTTC. It is translated as CAWSVSGGGHEQYF. Based on the CDR3 plus reference TRBV30 and TRBJ2-7, the full variable domain is SQTIHQWPATLVQPVGSPLSLECTVEGTSNPNLYWYRQAAGRGLQLLFYSVGIGQISSEVPQNLSASRPQDRQFILSSKKLLLSDSGFYLCAWSVSGGGHEQYFGPGTRLTVT.

The chain recombines TRBV7-2 with TRBJ2-7; D ambiguous. Trimming removed 5 bases at V and 2 bases at J, with 13 bases between. The CDR3 has 14 residues. The germline V gene encodes CDR1 SGHTA and CDR2 FQGNSA. CDR3 sequence: CASSRKGGTYEQYF. CDR3 nucleotide sequence: TGTGCCAGCAGCCGAAAGGGCGGTACCTACGAGCAGTACTTC.

This clonotype turned up a few times. The chain carries TRBV6-2 or TRBV6-3 and TRBJ2-6; tentatively, D is TRBD1 or TRBD2 (5 bases each). V lost 0 bases and J lost 1, with 19 bases in between. The CDR3 contains 20 residues. Per germline, CDR1 MNHEY and CDR2 SVGEGT. The CDR3: CASSYSRDALLGSGANVLTF. DNA for the CDR3: TGTGCCAGCAGTTACTCGAGGGACGCCTTACTTGGTTCTGGGGCCAACGTCCTGACTTTC.

This clonotype was counted at least ten times. The rearrangement links TRBV4-3 to TRBJ2-7, with D unresolved. Trimming cost V 0 bases and J 2 bases, with 11 bases left between them. In germline, CDR1 is LGHNA, CDR2 YSLEER. The CDR3 has 15 residues. The DNA of the CDR3 is TGCGCCAGCAGCCAAGATAGGGTTTTCACCTACGAGCAGTACTTC. Protein product: CASSQDRVFTYEQYF.

This clonotype was detected only a few times. CDR3 residues: CASSFHSWTGNTGELFF. As DNA, the CDR3 is TGTGCCAGCAGTTTTCATAGTTGGACAGGGAACACCGGGGAGCTGTTTTTT. The chain employs TRBV27 and TRBJ2-2, with 7 bases matching TRBD1. Trimming removed 3 bases from V and 1 base from J; junction bases left unmatched: 8. Germline assignment: CDR1 MNHEY and CDR2 SMNVEV (reference sequence). This CDR3 contains 17 residues.

The chain is built from TRBV6-1 and TRBJ2-1; 11 bases map to TRBD2. V shed 5 bases, J shed 3 bases, and the junction held 12 bases outside the gene matches. The CDR3 has 18 amino acids. Germline CDR1 MNHNS, CDR2 SASEGT. The CDR3 DNA is TGTGCCAGCAGTAGGACTAGCGGGCCCCCCCCGCTCTACAATGAGCAGTTCTTC. It encodes CASSRTSGPPPLYNEQFF.

This clonotype came up many times. The gene calls are TRBV5-1 and TRBJ2-5, with 7 positions matching TRBD2. Per the germline V gene, CDR1 is SGHRS and CDR2 is YFSETQ. The CDR3 loop spans 17 amino acids. The V gene end was trimmed by 0 bases and the J gene end by 1 base; junction bases not matched to a gene: 9. CDR3 residues: CASSLASWGGPQETQYF. The CDR3 coding sequence is TGCGCCAGCAGCTTGGCCAGCTGGGGAGGGCCCCAAGAGACCCAGTACTTC. The entire variable domain, with the rest obtained from reference TRBV5-1 and TRBJ2-5, is as follows: KAGVTQTPRYLIKTRGQQVTLSCSPISGHRSVSWYQQTPGQGLQFLFEYFSETQRNKGNFPGRFSGRQFSNSRSEMNVSTLELGDSALYLCASSLASWGGPQETQYFGPGTRLLVL.

This chain links TRBV20-1 with TRBJ2-7; 7 bases line up with TRBD2. The V and J ends lost 3 bases and 6 bases, in that order; junction bases with no gene match: 11. Looked up from germline, CDR1 is DFQATT and CDR2 is SNEGSKA (reference sequence). CDR3 length: 14 residues. The CDR3 nucleotides are TGCAGTGCTAGGGGCGGGGGTAGGAAGTCCGAGCAGTACTTC. Its protein is CSARGGGRKSEQYF.

This clonotype appeared a few times. V gene TRBV15 combines with J gene TRBJ2-7; maybe TRBD2 (6 bases). Germline V CDR1 and CDR2: LNHNV, YYDKDF (reference sequence). Trimming shortened V by 0 bases and J by 3 bases, and 12 bases separated the two germline ends. CDR3 length: 15 amino acids. The CDR3 nucleotides read TGTGCCACCAGCAGAGATAGAAGTAGCGGCTACGAGCAGTACTTC. Translation: CATSRDRSSGYEQYF.

The sample holds a few counts of this clonotype. CDR3 DNA sequence: TGTGCCACCCAAAGCCTAGCGGGCCAGACGGTC. Translating gives CATQSLAGQTV. The chain uses TRBV6-1 and TRBJ2-7, with TRBD2 matching 8 bases. Germline CDR1 is MNHNS and CDR2 is SASEGT. There are 11 residues in the CDR3.

This clonotype was counted only a few times. As DNA, the CDR3 is TGCAGCGGACGAACTGGACAAACAACTAATGAAAAACTGTTTTTT. Its translation: CSGRTGQTTNEKLFF. The chain employs TRBV29-1 and TRBJ1-4, with a tentative D call TRBD1 (5 bases). CDR3 size: 15 residues. CDR1 is SQVTM, CDR2 ANQGSEA, per germline. V lost 7 bases and J lost 0, with 15 bases in between.

This clonotype has at least ten counts. The V call is TRBV29-1, the J call TRBJ2-7, with 10 bases matching TRBD1. The CDR3 is 14 residues long. Trimming removed 7 bases from V and 6 bases from J; junction bases left unmatched: 12. The germline CDR1 and CDR2 sequences are SQVTM and ANQGSEA. CDR3 amino acids: CSASTGGASREQYF. The CDR3 nucleotides read TGCAGCGCCTCGACAGGGGGCGCAAGTCGCGAGCAGTACTTC.

J is TRBJ1-5 and V is TRBV6-2 or TRBV6-3; no reliable D call. The CDR3 runs 15 residues. Deletions cut 6 bases from V and 3 bases from J, with 15 bases between. The germline gives CDR1 MNHEY, CDR2 SVGEGT. The CDR3 nucleotides are TGTGCCAGCAGCCTTGGACGGAGTTCCAATCAGCCCCAGCATTTT. Its translation: CASSLGRSSNQPQHF.

In its sample, this clonotype was seen many times. This chain links TRBV20-1 with TRBJ2-3; TRBD2 matches 10 bases. Trimming took 1 base from V and 5 from J; bases not matched to a gene: 9. Germline assignment: CDR1 DFQATT and CDR2 SNEGSKA (reference sequence). The CDR3 is 16 amino acids. CDR3 DNA sequence: TGCAGTGCTAGAGGGACTAGCGGCATACCGGGAGATACGCAGTATTTT. Translated, it gives CSARGTSGIPGDTQYF.

For this clonotype: Compared with germline, one end of the junction differs, possibly owing to a read error. The J gene is TRBJ2-1, the V gene TRBV7-9, with TRBD2 matching 9 bases. CDR1 is SEHNR and CDR2 is FQNEAQ in the germline V gene (reference sequence). This CDR3 contains 16 residues. CDR3 sequence reads: CANSLGAGGVGDEQFF. In DNA, the CDR3 is TGTGCCAACAGCTTAGGAGCGGGAGGAGTAGGAGATGAGCAGTTCTTC.

This clonotype was counted between two and nine times. The chain is built from TRBV12-3 or TRBV12-4 and TRBJ2-1, with 8 positions matching TRBD1. With V trimmed by 2 bases and J by 4 bases, 10 bases remained unmatched. This CDR3 spans 17 amino acids. The CDR3 sequence: CASSLRVWGQEYNEQFF. As DNA, the CDR3 is TGTGCCAGCAGTTTAAGGGTTTGGGGACAGGAGTACAATGAGCAGTTCTTC.

On this clonotype: This may be a read error, as it is one base from a much larger clone. The gene calls are TRBV7-2 and TRBJ2-7; TRBD2 agrees at 14 bases. The CDR3 extends over 16 amino acids. With V trimmed by 5 bases and J by 5 bases, 8 bases remained unmatched. Germline V gene data show CDR1 as SGHTA and CDR2 as FQGNSA. In DNA form, the CDR3 reads TGTGCCAGCAGCCCCAGACTAGCGGGGGGGCTGCACGAGCAGTACTTC. This gives the protein CASSPRLAGGLHEQYF. Combining the CDR3 with reference TRBV7-2 and TRBJ2-7 gives the whole variable domain GAGVSQSPSNKVTEKGKDVELRCDPISGHTALYWYRQSLGQGLEFLIYFQGNSAPDKSGLPSDRFSAERTGGSVSTLTIQRTQQEDSAVYLCASSPRLAGGLHEQYFGPGTRLTVT.

This clonotype appeared once. V usage is TRBV7-6 and J usage is TRBJ2-2; 13 bases are shared with TRBD2. The J segment lost 6 bases and the V segment lost 1 base, leaving 11 bases of the junction unmatched. CDR3 size: 19 residues. The V gene's germline CDR1 is SGHVS and CDR2 FNYEAQ. The CDR3 loop is CASSLGAGLAGDLAGELFF. The CDR3 DNA reads TGTGCCAGCAGCTTAGGTGCCGGACTAGCGGGAGACTTAGCCGGGGAGCTGTTTTTT.